Presented here are 23 T cell receptor beta chains from one specimen sequenced in a study of Graves' ophthalmopathy and Graves' hyperthyroidism. Beta-chain TCR CDR3 regions were amplified from RNA transcripts. The first-round RT-PCR employed HTBI primers together with the Qiagen OneStep RT-PCR kit. A multiplex PCR was then performed as the second round. From the multiplex PCR reads, TCRdb called clonotypes with MiXCR, one entry per CDR3 protein. The sample lists roughly 400,000 distinct CDR3 sequences, over 15% occurring once. Input material: peripheral blood. The source is a young woman with stable Graves' hyperthyroidism.

This clonotype was detected many times. The chain recombines TRBV15 with TRBJ1-1; the D is unclear. The V gene's germline CDR1 is LNHNV and CDR2 YYDKDF (reference sequence). V was cut by 11 bases and J by 1 base, with 11 bases left in between. The CDR3 has 12 residues. The CDR3 reads CASRGPNTEAFF. The CDR3 DNA reads as TGTGCCTCCCGAGGCCCGAACACTGAAGCTTTCTTT. Full variable domain (outside the CDR3, taken from reference TRBV15 and TRBJ1-1): DAMVIQNPRYQVTQFGKPVTLSCSQTLNHNVMYWYQQKSSQAPKLLFHYYDKDFNNEADTPDNFQSRRPNTSFCFLDIRSPGLGDTAMYLCASRGPNTEAFFGQGTRLTVV.

This clonotype was seen only a few times. One base away lies a much larger clone, so this may be a sequencing read error. The chain is built from TRBV29-1 and TRBJ1-1; D is ambiguous. Germline lookup yields CDR1 SQVTM and CDR2 ANQGSEA. Trimming cost V 0 bases and J 4 bases, with 12 bases left between them. This CDR3 comprises 14 residues. As DNA, the CDR3 is TGCAGCGTTGAAGATTGGCCTATGAGCACTGAAGCTTTCTTT. Protein sequence: CSVEDWPMSTEAFF.

This clonotype appeared many times. V is TRBV19 and J is TRBJ1-1, with 7 bases that match TRBD1. J lost 0 bases, V lost 7 bases, and 11 bases had no gene match. The CDR3 runs 16 residues. Germline-derived CDR1 and CDR2 are LNHDA and SQIVND (reference sequence). The CDR3 region has the DNA TGTGCCAGTAATCCCGCACCGGGACAGTTGAACACTGAAGCTTTCTTT. Translated, it gives CASNPAPGQLNTEAFF.

This sequence joins TRBV2 and TRBJ2-3; the D is unclear. Germline V gene data show CDR1 as SNHLY and CDR2 as FYNNEI. The length of the CDR3 is 13 residues. Trimming took off 3 bases at V and 5 bases at J, with 9 bases between the two ends. The DNA of the CDR3 is TGTGCCAGCAGTGACCCTGGGTTAGATACGCAGTATTTT. Its protein product is CASSDPGLDTQYF.

This clonotype appeared many times. The chain employs TRBV20-1 and TRBJ1-2; 9 bases fit TRBD1. Germline V gene lookup returns CDR1 DFQATT and CDR2 SNEGSKA (reference sequence). This CDR3 comprises 13 residues. V was clipped by 5 bases and J by 2 bases; unmatched bases: 3. This CDR3 is CSAGGQGNYGYTF. DNA for the CDR3: TGCAGTGCTGGGGGACAGGGAAACTATGGCTACACCTTC.

This clonotype came up many times. The gene calls are TRBV20-1 and TRBJ1-5; D not resolved. V was shortened by 3 bases and J by 4 bases, with 10 bases between the two germline ends. CDR3 length: 13 amino acids. Germline loops: CDR1 DFQATT, CDR2 SNEGSKA (reference sequence). The CDR3 region has the DNA TGCAGTGCTAGTCCTCCAGCTAATCAGCCCCAGCATTTT. This sequence encodes CSASPPANQPQHF.

This clonotype was observed at least ten times. This rearrangement joins TRBV7-9 to TRBJ2-7; 7 nucleotides align to TRBD1. Losses at the gene ends were 6 bases for V and 0 bases for J; bases not matched to a gene: 8. CDR3 length: 15 residues. Germline V CDR1 and CDR2: SEHNR, FQNEAQ (reference sequence). The CDR3, as DNA: TGTGCCAGCAGGGGAGTTGGACAGGCCTCCTACGAGCAGTACTTC. Its protein product is CASRGVGQASYEQYF.

At least ten counts were recorded for this clonotype. The chain couples TRBV6-5 to TRBJ1-1, with D unclear. The CDR3 spans 13 residues. Trimming stripped 2 bases from V and 1 base from J, with 5 bases between. Looked up from germline, CDR1 is MNHEY and CDR2 is SVGAGI. The CDR3 DNA reads TGTGCCAGCAGTTACATGGGGAACACTGAAGCTTTCTTT. Encoded protein: CASSYMGNTEAFF.

The chain is built from TRBV12-5 and TRBJ2-7; D gene ambiguous. The CDR3 loop spans 14 amino acids. Germline V gene sequence: CDR1 LGHNT, CDR2 FRNRAP. V lost 4 bases to trimming and J lost 2 bases, with 12 bases between them. In DNA, the CDR3 is TGTGCTAGTGGTTCCAAGTATGGGACCTACGAGCAGTACTTC. Amino acid sequence: CASGSKYGTYEQYF.

This clonotype was picked up many times. The chain links TRBV2 to TRBJ1-5; maybe TRBD1 (6 bases). CDR3 length equals 14 residues. CDR1 is SNHLY, CDR2 FYNNEI, per germline. V lost 6 bases to trimming and J lost 2 bases, with 11 bases between them. This chain's CDR3 is CASSQRQGNQPQHF. In DNA form, the CDR3 reads TGTGCCAGCAGCCAGAGACAGGGCAATCAGCCCCAGCATTTT. Full variable domain (outside the CDR3, taken from reference TRBV2 and TRBJ1-5): EPEVTQTPSHQVTQMGQEVILRCVPISNHLYFYWYRQILGQKVEFLVSFYNNEISEKSEIFDDQFSVERPDGSNFTLKIRSTKLEDSAMYFCASSQRQGNQPQHFGDGTRLSIL.

This chain connects TRBV24-1 to TRBJ2-7; 7 bases line up with TRBD1. With V trimmed by 1 base and J by 7 bases, 9 bases remained unmatched. Per germline, CDR1 KGHDR and CDR2 SFDVKD. The length of the CDR3 is 15 residues. CDR3 residues: CATSDLRQGGLEQYF. DNA of the CDR3: TGTGCCACCAGTGATTTAAGACAGGGCGGATTAGAGCAGTACTTC.

This clonotype occurred many times. The V and J genes are TRBV24-1 and TRBJ2-2, with D perhaps being TRBD1 or TRBD2 (7 bases each). The CDR3 extends over 15 amino acids. Trimming stripped 9 bases from V and 0 bases from J, with 13 bases between. The germline V gene encodes CDR1 KGHDR and CDR2 SFDVKD. The CDR3 DNA is TGTGCCACCCCGAGCGGGACAGCGAACACCGGGGAGCTGTTTTTT. This sequence encodes CATPSGTANTGELFF.

This clonotype has at least ten counts. The chain combines TRBV5-5 with TRBJ1-2; 10 nucleotides match TRBD1. The CDR3 has 13 residues. CDR1 SGHKS and CDR2 YYEKEE come from the germline V gene (reference sequence). V lost 5 bases to trimming and J lost 6 bases; unmatched junction nucleotides: 4. The CDR3 coding sequence is TGTGCCAGCAGTACCGGGACAGGGGATGGCTACACCTTC. Translated, it gives CASSTGTGDGYTF.

This clonotype was detected a few times. This sequence joins TRBV3-1 and TRBJ2-5; no clear D. The closer fit of TRBJ2-1 to the DNA end suggests the J call may be wrong. CDR3 size: 15 residues. CDR1 LGHDT and CDR2 YNNKEL come from the germline V gene (reference sequence). CDR3 sequence reads: CASSQDTRPSGEQFF. The CDR3 bases are TGTGCCAGCAGCCAAGATACGAGGCCCTCGGGTGAGCAGTTCTTC.

The sample holds a few counts of this clonotype. DNA of the CDR3: TGTGCCAGCAGCTTGGTCGGACAGGGCCGAATGAACACTGAAGCTTTCTTT. This gives the protein CASSLVGQGRMNTEAFF. V gene TRBV11-2 combines with J gene TRBJ1-1; 8 positions match TRBD1. V lost 3 bases and J lost 0; bases outside the gene matches: 9. The CDR3 is made up of 17 amino acids. CDR1 and CDR2 from the germline V gene are SGHAT and FQNNGV.

Many counts were recorded for this clonotype. V gene TRBV19 combines with J gene TRBJ1-2, with D unclear. Trimming took off 5 bases at V and 3 bases at J, with 19 bases between the two ends. Germline CDR1 reads LNHDA; CDR2 reads SQIVND (reference sequence). The CDR3 has 16 amino acids. The chain's CDR3 is CASSPSFDSGDYGYTF. DNA for the CDR3: TGTGCCAGTAGTCCTTCGTTTGACTCTGGGGACTATGGCTACACCTTC.

This clonotype was seen many times. This rearrangement joins TRBV20-1 to TRBJ2-5, with 9 bases identical to TRBD1. Germline V gene data show CDR1 as DFQATT and CDR2 as SNEGSKA (reference sequence). The length of the CDR3 is 12 residues. For the CDR3, the DNA is TGCGGGGGGACAGGGAAACAAGAGACCCAGTACTTC. Translated, it gives CGGTGKQETQYF.

This clonotype was seen many times. V is TRBV12-3 or TRBV12-4 and J is TRBJ1-3; a weak D match, TRBD1 (5 bases). Trimming removed 4 bases at V and 4 bases at J, with 11 bases between. This CDR3 spans 14 amino acids. The CDR3 protein is CASSSTVIGNTIYF. The CDR3 nucleotides read TGTGCCAGCAGTTCGACAGTGATAGGAAACACCATATATTTT.

This clonotype was seen repeatedly, ten times or more. The V and J genes are TRBV7-9 and TRBJ1-1, with 9 nucleotides matching TRBD1. This CDR3 contains 14 residues. The junction had 6 bases not matched to a gene; V was cut back by 6 bases and J by 4 bases. From germline, CDR1 is SEHNR and CDR2 FQNEAQ (reference sequence). CDR3 amino acids: CASSPRDRATEAFF. The CDR3 DNA is TGTGCCAGCAGTCCGAGGGACAGGGCCACTGAAGCTTTCTTT.

This rearrangement joins TRBV13 to TRBJ1-2; D ambiguous. This CDR3 region has 16 residues. CDR1 is PRHDT, CDR2 FYEKMQ, per germline (reference sequence). Trimming left V 5 bases short and J 3 bases short, with 19 bases between. The CDR3 region is CASSPSELVPHYGYTF. The CDR3 nucleotides are TGTGCCAGCAGCCCCTCTGAGCTTGTTCCCCACTATGGCTACACCTTC.

V usage is TRBV6-5 and J usage is TRBJ2-7; 8 bases map to TRBD2. The CDR3 contains 14 residues. The germline CDR1 and CDR2 sequences are MNHEY and SVGAGI. The J segment lost 3 bases and the V segment lost 11 bases, leaving 12 bases of the junction unmatched. The DNA for the CDR3 is TGTGCCGGCACCCCGGGGGGGCAGAACTACGAGCAGTACTTC. Translating gives CAGTPGGQNYEQYF.

This clonotype came up many times. This chain uses TRBV6-2 or TRBV6-3 with TRBJ1-5; D is unclear. CDR1 and CDR2 (germline): MNHEY, SVGEGT. Trimming pared 4 bases from V and 4 bases from J, leaving 5 bases between. The CDR3 runs to 12 residues. CDR3 loop: CASSLQNQPQHF. The CDR3 DNA reads TGTGCCAGCAGTTTGCAAAATCAGCCCCAGCATTTT.

Remarks on this clonotype: Germline and junction disagree at one end, which may indicate a read error. The chain combines TRBV4-1 with TRBJ1-5; 9 bases line up with TRBD1. Germline V CDR1 and CDR2: MGHRA, YSYEKL. The length of the CDR3 is 15 residues. CDR3: CASSQRTGAYQPQQF. The CDR3 DNA reads as TGCGCCAGCAGCCAGAGGACAGGGGCCTACCAGCCCCAGCAGTTT.